Each of the 17 T cell receptor beta chains below was sequenced from the same sample in a study of OX40 agonist ivuxolimab in advanced cancers. TCRdb's table, derived via immunoSEQ multiplex PCR, lists solely in-frame clones and lacks some. The sample contains some 17,000 clones, approximately 77% of which appear only once. The material was CD4+ or CD8+ T cells sorted from blood, obtained in a trial of the OX40 agonist ivuxolimab. The receptors shown here come from an adult with an advanced solid tumor such as melanoma, head and neck, liver or kidney cancer.

This CDR3 is CASSLEALHLGYTF. Written as DNA, the CDR3 is TGCGCCAGCAGCTTGGAGGCACTCCACCTTGGCTACACCTTC. This chain links TRBV5-1 with TRBJ1-2, with no clear D. The germline V and J ends were trimmed by 0 bases and 7 bases, with 13 bases remaining between them. The CDR3 is made up of 14 amino acids. Germline V gene lookup returns CDR1 SGHRS and CDR2 YFSETQ.

This clone was counted between two and nine times. The rearrangement uses TRBV4-3 and TRBJ1-1; D unclear. V shed 0 bases and J shed 6 bases, with 14 bases lying between them. This CDR3 is 15 amino acids long. CDR1 is LGHNA and CDR2 is YSLEER in the germline V gene. As DNA, the CDR3 is TGCGCCAGCAGCCAAGACGGGGAGGGATGGCCTGAAGCTTTCTTT. Residues: CASSQDGEGWPEAFF.

The V call is TRBV7-9, the J call TRBJ2-2, with TRBD1 as a possible D gene (6 bases). This CDR3 contains 15 residues. Germline assignment: CDR1 SEHNR and CDR2 FQNEAQ (reference sequence). Trimming stripped 6 bases from V and 2 bases from J, with 13 bases between. The CDR3 coding sequence is TGTGCCAGCAGACCACAGGACAGCAACACCGGGGAGCTGTTTTTT. Encoded protein: CASRPQDSNTGELFF. The full variable domain, rest sourced from reference TRBV7-9 and TRBJ2-2, is DTGVSQNPRHKITKRGQNVTFRCDPISEHNRLYWYRQTLGQGPEFLTYFQNEAQLEKSRLLSDRFSAERPKGSFSTLEIQRTEQGDSAMYLCASRPQDSNTGELFFGEGSRLTVL.

This chain connects TRBV9 to TRBJ1-5, with D unresolved. The V gene lost 2 bases and the J gene lost 6 bases, with 15 bases spanning the gap. The CDR3 is 15 residues long. Per germline, CDR1 SGDLS and CDR2 YYNGEE. The CDR3 nucleotides are TGTGCCAGCAGCGTGCAAGGGTCCTCTGGTCAGCCCCAGCATTTT. It codes for CASSVQGSSGQPQHF.

On this clone: The sample carries other DNA sequences with the same CDR3. CDR3 sequence reads: CASSVGGTNSPLHF. CDR3 nucleotides: TGTGCCAGCAGCGTAGGGGGAACTAATTCACCCCTCCACTTT. The chain employs TRBV9 and TRBJ1-6, with unresolved D. The CDR3 loop spans 14 amino acids. V dropped 0 bases and J dropped 6 bases, with 7 bases sitting between them. Germline-derived CDR1 and CDR2 are SGDLS and YYNGEE.

This chain joins TRBV29-1 and TRBJ2-3, with D perhaps being TRBD1 or TRBD2 (6 bases each). Germline V gives CDR1 SQVTM, CDR2 ANQGSEA. The CDR3 runs to 11 residues. Trimming pared 6 bases from V and 4 bases from J, leaving 8 bases between. Here the CDR3 DNA reads TGCAGCGTAAGGGGGGCAGATACGCAGTATTTT. It codes for CSVRGADTQYF.

This clone was counted a few times. The CDR3 bases are TGCGCCAGCAGCCAAGGGGTTAGCGGGGTCAGCTCCTACGAGCAGTACTTC. This sequence encodes CASSQGVSGVSSYEQYF. The rearrangement joins TRBV4-3 to TRBJ2-7, with TRBD2 identical over 8 bases. Germline CDR1 and CDR2: LGHNA and YSLEER. V gave up 1 base and J gave up 0 bases; unmatched junction bases: 8. The CDR3 length is 17 residues.

V is TRBV7-2 and J is TRBJ1-5; D not certain. The CDR3 has 15 amino acids. The germline CDR1 and CDR2 sequences are SGHTA and FQGNSA. Trimming took 7 bases from V and 0 from J, leaving 13 bases between them. As DNA, the CDR3 is TGTGCCAGCACCCCAACTATCAATAGCAATCAGCCCCAGCATTTT. It yields the protein CASTPTINSNQPQHF.

To note about this clone: Within the sample, other DNA sequences also encode this same CDR3. V gene TRBV6-5 combines with J gene TRBJ1-4; D ambiguous. From germline, CDR1 is MNHEY and CDR2 SVGAGI. V gave up 0 bases and J gave up 10 bases, with 9 bases separating them. The CDR3 length is 13 residues. CDR3 protein: CASSYSKGGKLFF. The DNA for the CDR3 is TGTGCCAGCAGTTACTCAAAGGGCGGAAAACTGTTTTTT.

This clone was counted between two and nine times. The chain employs TRBV10-3 and TRBJ2-7; 10 bases agree with TRBD2. CDR1 is ENHRY, CDR2 SYGVKD, per germline. The trim removed 4 bases at V and 6 bases at J, leaving 9 bases unmatched. The CDR3 length is 15 residues. The CDR3 DNA reads as TGTGCCATCAGTGGCTTTAGCGGGGGGCCCAGCGAGCAGTACTTC. Translating gives CAISGFSGGPSEQYF.

Details on this clone: Within the sample, other DNA sequences also encode this same CDR3. The chain uses TRBV10-3 and TRBJ2-3, with 9 bases aligning to TRBD2. The CDR3 is 14 amino acids. The V gene end was trimmed by 10 bases and the J gene end by 2 bases; junction bases not matched to a gene: 7. Germline loops: CDR1 ENHRY, CDR2 SYGVKD. The CDR3 DNA sequence: TGTGCCACCAACTTAGCGGGAGCCACAGATACGCAGTATTTT. Amino acid sequence: CATNLAGATDTQYF.

This chain links TRBV28 with TRBJ1-5; D is unclear. This CDR3 has 12 residues. Trimming took 6 bases from V and 3 from J, leaving 6 bases between them. CDR1 is MDHEN and CDR2 is SYDVKM in the germline V gene. The CDR3, as DNA: TGTGCCAGCAGCCCTATCAATCAGCCCCAGCATTTT. It translates to CASSPINQPQHF.

The J gene is TRBJ2-2, the V gene TRBV28; TRBD2 is a possible D gene (6 bases). V was clipped by 8 bases and J by 4 bases, with 20 bases between them. Germline V lookup: CDR1 MDHEN, CDR2 SYDVKM. This CDR3 comprises 16 residues. The CDR3 reads CASRPARRGLTGELFF. For the CDR3, the DNA is TGTGCCAGCCGACCGGCCAGGAGGGGCCTCACCGGGGAGCTGTTTTTT.

The chain combines TRBV2 with TRBJ2-2; D gene ambiguous. The CDR3 has 16 amino acids. Looked up from germline, CDR1 is SNHLY and CDR2 is FYNNEI. Trimming cost V 7 bases and J 6 bases, with 21 bases left between them. The CDR3 bases are TGTGCCAGCACTAACACCCCCTTTCTGGTATCCGGGGAGCTGTTTTTT. This encodes CASTNTPFLVSGELFF.

V is TRBV7-9 and J is TRBJ2-5; the D gene is possibly TRBD2 (6 bases). V lost 5 bases and J lost 6, with 10 bases in between. Looked up from germline, CDR1 is SEHNR and CDR2 is FQNEAQ (reference sequence). The CDR3 runs to 12 residues. The CDR3: CASSTGEKTQYF. The DNA for the CDR3 is TGTGCCAGCAGCACGGGGGAGAAGACCCAGTACTTC. The full variable domain, its missing parts supplied by reference TRBV7-9 and TRBJ2-5, is DTGVSQNPRHKITKRGQNVTFRCDPISEHNRLYWYRQTLGQGPEFLTYFQNEAQLEKSRLLSDRFSAERPKGSFSTLEIQRTEQGDSAMYLCASSTGEKTQYFGPGTRLLVL.

The chain is built from TRBV4-3 and TRBJ2-7; 8 bases agree with TRBD1. This CDR3 is 15 amino acids long. Germline loops: CDR1 LGHNA, CDR2 YSLEER. J lost 2 bases, V lost 3 bases, and 6 bases had no gene match. The DNA for the CDR3 is TGCGCCAGCAGCCAGGGGGCAGGGGGCACCTACGAGCAGTACTTC. Protein: CASSQGAGGTYEQYF.

This rearrangement joins TRBV6-5 to TRBJ2-7; no firm D call. The CDR3 sequence is 13 residues long. Deletions cut 6 bases from V and 1 base from J, with 10 bases between. Germline CDR1 reads MNHEY; CDR2 reads SVGAGI. CDR3 DNA sequence: TGTGCCAGCAGCTTATGGGGTTCCTACGAGCAGTACTTC. It yields the protein CASSLWGSYEQYF.